A single sample is the source of the 29 T cell receptor beta chains below, sequenced in a study of T cells after posttransplantation cyclophosphamide. TCRdb's copy holds only in-frame clones and misses some; the assay was immunoSEQ multiplex PCR. Of fewer than 13,000 clones in the sample, about 82% were seen once. Cyclophosphamide on days +3 and +4 followed busulfan-fludarabine conditioning and a marrow graft. The material sequenced was PBMCs, taken after allogeneic stem cell transplant with posttransplant cyclophosphamide. The receptors originated from a female patient in her 50s who received an allogeneic stem cell transplant from a related donor, was CMV-positive, and had no GVHD. Some T cells may possibly be graft donor cells.

The chain joins TRBV6-4 to TRBJ1-1; possibly TRBD1 for D (5 bases). The CDR3 runs 14 residues. Deletions cut 6 bases from V and 3 bases from J, with 14 bases between. Germline lookup yields CDR1 MRHNA and CDR2 SNTAGT. CDR3 nucleotides: TGTGCCAGCAGCACCTCAGTGGGGCACACTGAAGCTTTCTTT. This gives the protein CASSTSVGHTEAFF.

The rearrangement links TRBV4-2 to TRBJ2-1, with D possibly being TRBD1 (5 bases). Germline V CDR1 and CDR2: LGHNA, YNFKEQ. CDR3 length: 16 amino acids. Deletions cut 4 bases from V and 4 bases from J, with 17 bases between. The CDR3 nucleotides read TGTGCCAGCAGCCCCCGATCCCTAGGGGCATACAATGAGCAGTTCTTC. Translation gives CASSPRSLGAYNEQFF.

CDR3 loop: CASSSVYTSNTGELFF. The CDR3, as DNA: TGTGCCAGCAGCTCCGTGTATACATCGAACACCGGGGAGCTGTTTTTT. This chain links TRBV11-3 with TRBJ2-2; D call uncertain. Per the germline V gene, CDR1 is SGHNT and CDR2 is YENEEA. V was pared by 4 bases and J by 0 bases, with 12 bases between. The CDR3 has 16 amino acids.

This sequence joins TRBV12-5 and TRBJ2-7, with 10 bases aligning to TRBD2. The V gene end was trimmed by 11 bases and the J gene end by 3 bases; junction bases not matched to a gene: 7. The length of the CDR3 is 13 residues. CDR1 is LGHNT, CDR2 FRNRAP, per germline. This CDR3 reads CAARTSGHYEQYF. The CDR3 coding sequence is TGTGCTGCTAGGACTAGCGGCCACTACGAGCAGTACTTC.

The chain recombines TRBV7-9 with TRBJ2-3; perhaps TRBD2 as D (5 bases). This CDR3 is 18 amino acids long. Trimming cost V 6 bases and J 0 bases, with 22 bases left between them. The V gene's germline CDR1 is SEHNR and CDR2 FQNEAQ (reference sequence). CDR3 coding DNA: TGTGCCAGCAGTTATCCCGTTCGTAGCGCGTCTAGCACAGATACGCAGTATTTT. This gives the protein CASSYPVRSASSTDTQYF.

J is TRBJ1-1 and V is TRBV9; no reliable D call. Germline CDR1 and CDR2: SGDLS and YYNGEE. V gave up 4 bases and J gave up 5 bases, with 6 bases separating them. CDR3 size: 11 residues. The CDR3 spells CASSSGTEAFF. DNA of the CDR3: TGTGCCAGCAGCTCAGGAACTGAAGCTTTCTTT.

The CDR3 sequence is CATRTSGTIYNEQFF. CDR3 coding DNA: TGTGCCACCCGGACTAGCGGGACCATCTACAATGAGCAGTTCTTC. The chain is built from TRBV10-3 and TRBJ2-1, with 12 bases that match TRBD2. This CDR3 region has 15 residues. The germline CDR1 and CDR2 sequences are ENHRY and SYGVKD. The ends lost 10 bases at V and 3 bases at J; junction bases unmatched: 7.

The chain recombines TRBV7-2 with TRBJ1-1, with 8 bases aligning to TRBD1. J was trimmed by 1 base and V by 2 bases; bases with no gene match: 3. Germline V gives CDR1 SGHTA, CDR2 FQGNSA. CDR3 length: 15 residues. The CDR3 DNA reads TGTGCCAGCAGCTTATCGGGACAGGAGAACACTGAAGCTTTCTTT. It encodes CASSLSGQENTEAFF.

V gene TRBV7-9 combines with J gene TRBJ1-1; 10 positions agree with TRBD1. The CDR3 contains 15 residues. Germline V gene sequence: CDR1 SEHNR, CDR2 FQNEAQ (reference sequence). V lost 5 bases to trimming and J lost 1 base; unmatched junction nucleotides: 4. CDR3 DNA sequence: TGTGCCAGCAGCAGGGGACAGGGGAGGAACACTGAAGCTTTCTTT. Translated, it gives CASSRGQGRNTEAFF.

As DNA, the CDR3 is TGTGCCAGTAGCGTACAGGGGGCGGGCACCGGGGAGCTGTTTTTT. As protein: CASSVQGAGTGELFF. The chain joins TRBV19 to TRBJ2-2; TRBD1 aligns across 9 bases. The CDR3 loop spans 15 amino acids. CDR1 is LNHDA, CDR2 SQIVND, per germline (reference sequence). Trimming at V came to 6 bases and at J to 4 bases, leaving 6 bases not matched to a gene.

The V gene is TRBV5-1, the J gene TRBJ1-4; D is perhaps TRBD1 (6 bases). CDR3 length: 15 amino acids. From germline, CDR1 is SGHRS and CDR2 YFSETQ. Trimming removed 0 bases at V and 4 bases at J, with 10 bases between. CDR3 in DNA: TGCGCCAGCAGCTTGGGGACAGCGAATAATGAAAAACTGTTTTTT. This encodes CASSLGTANNEKLFF.

The chain uses TRBV5-4 and TRBJ1-2, with a weak D call TRBD1 (6 bases). From germline, CDR1 is SGHNT and CDR2 YYREEE (reference sequence). Trimming left V 4 bases short and J 8 bases short, with 15 bases between. This CDR3 spans 13 amino acids. CDR3 sequence: CASSLWDTRGYTF. The CDR3 region has the DNA TGTGCCAGCAGCCTATGGGACACCCGGGGCTACACCTTC.

The CDR3 DNA is TGTCCTGGGAGCCCAGGGTTCGATAGCAATCAGCCCCAGCATTTT. This codes for CPGSPGFDSNQPQHF. The rearrangement uses TRBV22-1 and TRBJ1-5; TRBD1, as called in the table, went unchecked against the DNA. TRBV22-1 is recorded as a pseudogene. The CDR3 contains 15 residues.

This chain connects TRBV19 to TRBJ2-1; D is possibly TRBD1 (6 bases). This CDR3 has 15 residues. The germline gives CDR1 LNHDA, CDR2 SQIVND (reference sequence). Trimming left V 3 bases short and J 3 bases short, with 12 bases between. This chain's CDR3 is CASSIRTGRYNEQFF. CDR3 DNA: TGTGCCAGTAGTATCAGAACAGGGCGCTACAATGAGCAGTTCTTC.

The chain uses TRBV6-1 and TRBJ1-1; D unclear. V lost 8 bases and J 3 bases, leaving 13 bases between the germline ends. Germline CDR1 is MNHNS and CDR2 is SASEGT. This CDR3 spans 13 amino acids. The CDR3 here is CASDRGSDTEAFF. CDR3 in DNA: TGTGCCAGCGACCGCGGGTCGGACACTGAAGCTTTCTTT.

The chain combines TRBV4-1 with TRBJ2-2, with TRBD2 matching over 8 bases. The CDR3 has 16 amino acids. The ends lost 0 bases at V and 3 bases at J; junction bases unmatched: 3. The germline gives CDR1 MGHRA, CDR2 YSYEKL. CDR3 nucleotide sequence: TGCGCCAGCAGCCAAGATCCGGGGGGGGACACCGGGGAGCTGTTTTTT. It yields the protein CASSQDPGGDTGELFF.

This chain uses TRBV19 with TRBJ2-2, with D unclear. In germline, CDR1 is LNHDA, CDR2 SQIVND (reference sequence). The V end lost 7 bases, the J end lost 2 bases, and 8 bases lay between the germline ends. This CDR3 spans 13 amino acids. CDR3 amino acids: CASTQLNTGELFF. The DNA of the CDR3 is TGTGCCAGTACGCAGTTAAACACCGGGGAGCTGTTTTTT.

This sequence joins TRBV28 and TRBJ1-2; tentative D call: TRBD1 (6 bases). From germline, CDR1 is MDHEN and CDR2 SYDVKM. The V gene lost 4 bases and the J gene lost 6 bases, with 15 bases spanning the gap. This CDR3 is built from 14 residues. Here the CDR3 reads CASSYPPGVHGYTF. The CDR3 DNA reads as TGTGCCAGCAGTTATCCCCCAGGGGTCCATGGCTACACCTTC.

DNA for the CDR3: TGTGCCAGCAGCTTAGATTTGGCTCCTGAAGCTTTCTTT. Amino acids: CASSLDLAPEAFF. The chain combines TRBV11-2 with TRBJ1-1, with D unresolved. This CDR3 is built from 13 residues. Germline assignment: CDR1 SGHAT and CDR2 FQNNGV. V gave up 0 bases and J gave up 6 bases, with 8 bases separating them.

The chain employs TRBV18 and TRBJ2-7; 9 bases align to TRBD1. V dropped 4 bases and J dropped 5; count of bases not matched to a gene: 3. The CDR3 has 13 residues. CDR1 and CDR2 from the germline V gene are KGHSH and LQKENI. The CDR3 DNA is TGTGCCAGCTCACTTTGGGACAGGGACGAGCAGTACTTC. Protein: CASSLWDRDEQYF.

This clone has more than one count but fewer than ten. This chain connects TRBV7-9 to TRBJ2-7; maybe TRBD2 (6 bases). The CDR3 has 12 amino acids. Germline V CDR1 and CDR2: SEHNR, FQNEAQ (reference sequence). V dropped 3 bases and J dropped 7 bases, with 10 bases sitting between them. The DNA for the CDR3 is TGTGCCAGCAGCTTTCTGGCGGGGGAGCAGTACTTC. It translates to CASSFLAGEQYF.

This sequence joins TRBV27 and TRBJ2-5; maybe TRBD2 (7 bases). The J call could be wrong; TRBJ2-7 is a better fit for the DNA end. The CDR3 has 15 residues. Looked up from germline, CDR1 is MNHEY and CDR2 is SMNVEV (reference sequence). This CDR3 reads CASKLTGGRSYEQYF. In DNA form, the CDR3 reads TGTGCCAGCAAATTGACGGGGGGCCGCTCCTACGAGCAGTACTTC.

This clone was recorded a few times. The chain couples TRBV28 to TRBJ1-1; tentative D call: TRBD1 (6 bases). CDR3 length equals 16 residues. Between the trimmed V and J ends, which lost 6 bases and 1 base, there was a span of 18 bases. Germline-derived CDR1 and CDR2 are MDHEN and SYDVKM. CDR3: CASSVRGRRWNTEAFF. CDR3 DNA sequence: TGTGCCAGCAGCGTCAGGGGAAGGAGATGGAACACTGAAGCTTTCTTT.

The chain recombines TRBV6-5 with TRBJ1-2, with 10 bases matching TRBD1. The ends lost 5 bases at V and 6 bases at J; junction bases unmatched: 9. The CDR3 has 15 amino acids. CDR1 is MNHEY and CDR2 is SVGAGI in the germline V gene. The CDR3 loop reads CASSTPRQGADGYTF. For the CDR3, the DNA is TGTGCCAGCAGTACCCCTAGACAGGGGGCGGATGGCTACACCTTC.

This clone was detected only once. One end of the junction varies from germline; a read error may be responsible. This chain connects TRBV7-3 to TRBJ1-1; tentative D call: TRBD1 (6 bases). CDR1 and CDR2 from the germline V gene are SGHTA and FQGTGA. The CDR3 has 13 amino acids. In DNA, the CDR3 is TGTGCCAGCAGCCTAACCACAGGGTCTGAAGCTTTCTTT. This gives the protein CASSLTTGSEAFF.

In its sample, this clone was seen once. The chain links TRBV25-1 to TRBJ1-6; weak D call: TRBD1 (5 bases). Germline V CDR1 and CDR2: MGHDK, SYGVNS. CDR3 size: 13 residues. Deletions cut 3 bases from V and 8 bases from J, with 8 bases between. CDR3 protein: CASSEARDSPLHF. In DNA form, the CDR3 reads TGTGCCAGCAGTGAGGCCAGGGATTCACCCCTCCACTTT.

V and J are TRBV5-1 and TRBJ1-2; the match to TRBD1 covers 9 bases. V shed 4 bases and J 2 bases; nucleotides not matched to a gene: 3. Germline lookup yields CDR1 SGHRS and CDR2 YFSETQ. The length of the CDR3 is 14 residues. The CDR3, as DNA: TGCGCCAGCAGCCCGGGGACAGGGAACTATGGCTACACCTTC. Its protein is CASSPGTGNYGYTF.

The chain carries TRBV6-1 and TRBJ2-7, with 14 nucleotides matching TRBD2. Germline CDR1 and CDR2: MNHNS and SASEGT. This CDR3 contains 19 residues. V shed 4 bases, J shed 0 bases, and the junction held 11 bases outside the gene matches. The CDR3 is CASSGKPGLAGESSYEQYF. DNA of the CDR3: TGTGCCAGCAGTGGAAAACCGGGACTAGCGGGGGAAAGCTCCTACGAGCAGTACTTC.

The table lists this clone with a count of one. V is TRBV2 and J is TRBJ1-2, with D perhaps matching TRBD1 (5 bases). V lost 6 bases to trimming and J lost 3 bases, with 11 bases between them. The germline V gene encodes CDR1 SNHLY and CDR2 FYNNEI. The CDR3 spans 13 residues. CDR3 protein: CASRAGFDYGYTF. CDR3 DNA sequence: TGTGCCAGCAGGGCAGGGTTTGACTATGGCTACACCTTC.